This T cell receptor (beta chain) was sequenced in a study of T cells in Graves' hyperthyroidism and ophthalmopathy. RNA transcripts provided the source from which TCR beta CDR3 regions were amplified. First-round RT-PCR targeting the TCR CDR3 was performed with the HTBI primer set. TCRdb itself ran the multiplex PCR reads through MiXCR, one entry per CDR3 protein. The sample consists of 530,000 or so distinct CDR3 sequences, roughly 15% of them appearing once. The CDR3 length is 17 residues. With 6 bases removed from V and 0 bases from J, the gap between germline ends came to 18 bases. Used for diagnoses were clinical symptoms, serum thyroxine and TRAb, thyroid ultrasound and orbital computed tomography. The authors took PBMCs from 10 ml fresh peripheral blood.

Sequenced: blood. The sequence was collected from a woman younger than 30 with Graves' ophthalmopathy. The V and J genes are TRBV12-3 or TRBV12-4 and TRBJ1-5, with a possible D match to TRBD1 (6 bases). The CDR3 coding sequence is TGTGCCAGCAGCACCAGGGGTTTAGGGAATAGCAATCAGCCCCAGCATTTT. Residues: CASSTRGLGNSNQPQHF.